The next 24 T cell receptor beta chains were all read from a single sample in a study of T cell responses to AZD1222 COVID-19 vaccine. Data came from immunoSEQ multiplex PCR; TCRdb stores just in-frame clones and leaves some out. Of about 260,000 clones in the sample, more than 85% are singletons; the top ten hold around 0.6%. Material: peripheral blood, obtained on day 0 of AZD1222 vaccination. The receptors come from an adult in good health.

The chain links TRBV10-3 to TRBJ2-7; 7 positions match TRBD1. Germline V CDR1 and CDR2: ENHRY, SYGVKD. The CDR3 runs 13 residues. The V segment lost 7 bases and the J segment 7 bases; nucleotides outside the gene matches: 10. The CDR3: CAITRQGSTEQYF. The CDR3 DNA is TGTGCCATCACCAGACAGGGATCTACGGAGCAGTACTTC.

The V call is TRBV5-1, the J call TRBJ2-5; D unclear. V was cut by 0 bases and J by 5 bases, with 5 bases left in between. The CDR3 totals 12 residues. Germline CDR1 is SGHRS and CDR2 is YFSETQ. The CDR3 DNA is TGCGCCAGCAGCTTGGACCGGGAGACCCAGTACTTC. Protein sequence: CASSLDRETQYF.

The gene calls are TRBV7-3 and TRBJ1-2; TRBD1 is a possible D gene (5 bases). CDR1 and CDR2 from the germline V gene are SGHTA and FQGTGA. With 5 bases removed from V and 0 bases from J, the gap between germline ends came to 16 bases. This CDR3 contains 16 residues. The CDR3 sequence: CASSPHGAQANYGYTF. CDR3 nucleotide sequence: TGTGCCAGCAGCCCTCACGGGGCTCAAGCTAACTATGGCTACACCTTC.

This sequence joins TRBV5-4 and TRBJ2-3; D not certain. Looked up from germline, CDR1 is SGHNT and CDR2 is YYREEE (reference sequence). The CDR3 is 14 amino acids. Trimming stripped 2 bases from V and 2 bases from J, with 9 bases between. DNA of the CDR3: TGTGCCAGCAGCTTTGAGTCCGACACAGATACGCAGTATTTT. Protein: CASSFESDTDTQYF.

The CDR3 loop is CASNGQGAGSPLHF. As DNA, the CDR3 is TGTGCCAGTAACGGACAGGGGGCAGGATCACCCCTCCACTTT. The J gene is TRBJ1-6, the V gene TRBV19; TRBD1 agrees at 11 bases. CDR3 length: 14 residues. The V segment lost 7 bases and the J segment 10 bases; nucleotides outside the gene matches: 6. Germline CDR1 is LNHDA and CDR2 is SQIVND (reference sequence).

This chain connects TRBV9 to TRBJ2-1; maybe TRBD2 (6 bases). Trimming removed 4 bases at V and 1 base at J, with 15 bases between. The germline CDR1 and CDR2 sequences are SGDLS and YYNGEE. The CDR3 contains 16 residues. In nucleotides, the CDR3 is TGTGCCAGCAGCTTCCGGGGGTCCCCGTCCTACAATGAGCAGTTCTTC. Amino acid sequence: CASSFRGSPSYNEQFF.

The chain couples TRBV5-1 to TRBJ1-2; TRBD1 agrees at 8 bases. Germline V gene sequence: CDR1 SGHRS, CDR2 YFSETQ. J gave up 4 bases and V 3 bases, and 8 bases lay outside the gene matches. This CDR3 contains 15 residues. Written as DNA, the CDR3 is TGCGCCAGCAGCTCGGGACAGGAGGGGACCTATGGCTACACCTTC. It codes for CASSSGQEGTYGYTF.

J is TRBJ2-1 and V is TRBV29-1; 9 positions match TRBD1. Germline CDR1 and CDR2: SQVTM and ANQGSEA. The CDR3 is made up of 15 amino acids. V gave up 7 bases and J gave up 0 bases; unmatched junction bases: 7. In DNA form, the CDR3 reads TGCAGCGCTGTACAGGGGGCGAGCTCCTACAATGAGCAGTTCTTC. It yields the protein CSAVQGASSYNEQFF.

DNA of the CDR3: TGTGCCAGCGACCGGGTCTTAGACTACGAGCAGTACTTC. Residues: CASDRVLDYEQYF. The chain joins TRBV7-9 to TRBJ2-7; D gene uncertain. V was trimmed by 8 bases and J by 3 bases, leaving 14 bases between them. Germline CDR1 is SEHNR and CDR2 is FQNEAQ (reference sequence). CDR3 length equals 13 residues.

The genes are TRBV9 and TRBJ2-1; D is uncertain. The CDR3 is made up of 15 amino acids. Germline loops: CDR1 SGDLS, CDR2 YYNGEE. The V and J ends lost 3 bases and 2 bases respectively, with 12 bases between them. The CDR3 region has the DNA TGTGCCAGCAGCGCCCGGAGAGGCCCCTACAATGAGCAGTTCTTC. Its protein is CASSARRGPYNEQFF. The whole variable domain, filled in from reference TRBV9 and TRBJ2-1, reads DSGVTQTPKHLITATGQRVTLRCSPRSGDLSVYWYQQSLDQGLQFLIQYYNGEERAKGNILERFSAQQFPDLHSELNLSSLELGDSALYFCASSARRGPYNEQFFGPGTRLTVL.

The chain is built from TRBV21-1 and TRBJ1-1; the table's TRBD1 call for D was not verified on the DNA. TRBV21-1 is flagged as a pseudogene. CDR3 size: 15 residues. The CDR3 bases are TGTGCCAGCAGCAAAGAGACAGGGGAGGGCACTGAAGCTTTCTTT. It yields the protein CASSKETGEGTEAFF.

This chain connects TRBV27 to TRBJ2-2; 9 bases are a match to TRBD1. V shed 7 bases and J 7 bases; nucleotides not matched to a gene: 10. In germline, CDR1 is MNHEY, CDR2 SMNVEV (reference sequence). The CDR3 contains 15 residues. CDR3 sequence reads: CASTIRTGVSGELFF. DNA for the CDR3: TGTGCCAGCACTATCCGGACAGGGGTTAGCGGGGAGCTGTTTTTT.

The CDR3 coding sequence is TGTGCCAGCAGCCCCTTAGAGGGAATTGGCTACACCTTC. Translated: CASSPLEGIGYTF. The V and J genes are TRBV9 and TRBJ1-2; D unclear. V was clipped by 4 bases and J by 7 bases, with 14 bases between them. CDR3 length: 13 amino acids. Germline values: CDR1 SGDLS, CDR2 YYNGEE. Full variable domain (missing parts from reference TRBV9 and TRBJ1-2): DSGVTQTPKHLITATGQRVTLRCSPRSGDLSVYWYQQSLDQGLQFLIQYYNGEERAKGNILERFSAQQFPDLHSELNLSSLELGDSALYFCASSPLEGIGYTFGSGTRLTVV.

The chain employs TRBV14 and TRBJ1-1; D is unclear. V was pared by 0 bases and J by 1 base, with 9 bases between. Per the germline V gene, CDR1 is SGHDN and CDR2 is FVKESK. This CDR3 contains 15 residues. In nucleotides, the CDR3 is TGTGCCAGCAGCCAAGATCTGGGCGGGAACACTGAAGCTTTCTTT. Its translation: CASSQDLGGNTEAFF.

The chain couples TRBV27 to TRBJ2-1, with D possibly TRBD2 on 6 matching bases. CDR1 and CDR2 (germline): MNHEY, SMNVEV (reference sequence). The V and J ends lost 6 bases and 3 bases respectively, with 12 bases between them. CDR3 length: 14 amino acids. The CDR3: CASSPWDFYNEQFF. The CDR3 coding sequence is TGTGCCAGCAGCCCCTGGGACTTCTACAATGAGCAGTTCTTC.

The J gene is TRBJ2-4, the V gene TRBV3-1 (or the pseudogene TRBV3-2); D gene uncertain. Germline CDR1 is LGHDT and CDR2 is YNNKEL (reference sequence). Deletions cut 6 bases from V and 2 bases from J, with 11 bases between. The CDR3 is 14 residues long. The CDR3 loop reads CASSPSQPKNIQYF. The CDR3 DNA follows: TGTGCCAGCAGTCCCTCCCAACCCAAAAACATTCAGTACTTC.

CDR3 protein: CAISDSGGQETQYF. CDR3 coding DNA: TGTGCCATCAGTGATTCCGGGGGGCAAGAGACCCAGTACTTC. V gene TRBV10-3 combines with J gene TRBJ2-5, with TRBD2 identical over 7 bases. Germline loops: CDR1 ENHRY, CDR2 SYGVKD. The CDR3 totals 14 residues. The J segment lost 2 bases and the V segment lost 3 bases, leaving 3 bases of the junction unmatched.

The CDR3 DNA reads TGTGCCAGCAGCTTAGTGGGACAGGGGACGAACGAAGCTTTCTTT. It specifies CASSLVGQGTNEAFF. The chain joins TRBV7-9 to TRBJ1-1, with 10 bases matching TRBD1. The germline gives CDR1 SEHNR, CDR2 FQNEAQ (reference sequence). The V and J ends lost 1 base and 8 bases, in that order; junction bases with no gene match: 7. The CDR3 sequence is 15 residues long.

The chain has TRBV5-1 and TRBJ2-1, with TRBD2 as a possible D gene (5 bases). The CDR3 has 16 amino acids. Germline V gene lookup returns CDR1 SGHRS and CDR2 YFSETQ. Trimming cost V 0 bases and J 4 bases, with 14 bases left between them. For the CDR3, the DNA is TGCGCCAGCAGCTTGGGACAAGCGGCTTTATACAATGAGCAGTTCTTC. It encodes CASSLGQAALYNEQFF.

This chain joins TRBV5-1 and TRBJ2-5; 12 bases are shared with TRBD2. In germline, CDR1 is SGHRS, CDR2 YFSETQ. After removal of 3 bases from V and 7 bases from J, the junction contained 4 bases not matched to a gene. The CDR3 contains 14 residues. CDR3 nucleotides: TGCGCCAGCAGCTCGACTAGCGGGGGCGGGACCCAGTACTTC. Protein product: CASSSTSGGGTQYF.

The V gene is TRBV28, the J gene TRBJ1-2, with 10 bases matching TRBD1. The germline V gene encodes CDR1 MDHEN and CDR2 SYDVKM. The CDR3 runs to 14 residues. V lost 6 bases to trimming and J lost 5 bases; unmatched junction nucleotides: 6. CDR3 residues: CASSQTGGLYGYTF. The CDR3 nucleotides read TGTGCCAGCAGCCAGACAGGGGGCCTATATGGCTACACCTTC.

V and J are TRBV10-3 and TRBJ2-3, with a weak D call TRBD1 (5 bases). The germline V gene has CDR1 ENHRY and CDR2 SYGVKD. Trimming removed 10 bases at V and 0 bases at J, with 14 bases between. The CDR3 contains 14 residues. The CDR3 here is CATTGTASTDTQYF. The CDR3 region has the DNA TGTGCCACCACAGGAACAGCTAGCACAGATACGCAGTATTTT.

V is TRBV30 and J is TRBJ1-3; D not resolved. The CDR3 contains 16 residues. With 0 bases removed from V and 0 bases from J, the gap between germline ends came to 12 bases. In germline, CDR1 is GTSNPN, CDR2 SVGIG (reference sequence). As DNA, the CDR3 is TGTGCCTGGAGTGTACTGGGCAGAAACTCTGGAAACACCATATATTTT. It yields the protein CAWSVLGRNSGNTIYF.

CDR3 amino acids: CASTDRGIADTQYF. For the CDR3, the DNA is TGCGCCAGCACGGACAGGGGGATAGCAGATACGCAGTATTTT. V is TRBV5-1 and J is TRBJ2-3; the match to TRBD1 covers 10 bases. V was pared by 6 bases and J by 4 bases, with 5 bases of the junction left unmatched. The CDR3 sequence is 14 residues long. Germline lookup yields CDR1 SGHRS and CDR2 YFSETQ. Based on the CDR3 plus reference TRBV5-1 and TRBJ2-3, the full variable domain is KAGVTQTPRYLIKTRGQQVTLSCSPISGHRSVSWYQQTPGQGLQFLFEYFSETQRNKGNFPGRFSGRQFSNSRSEMNVSTLELGDSALYLCASTDRGIADTQYFGPGTRLTVL.